The T cell receptor (beta chain) described here comes from a study of Ad26.COV2.S vaccination and SARS-CoV-2 variants. Study findings and constraints: Possible underestimation of total T cell responses by the TCR breadth and depth analyses was noted. People given the vaccine had a wider spike-specific TCR breadth than placebo recipients did. The authors reported substantial breadth in spike-specific CD8+ and CD4+ T cell responses after vaccination.

CDR1 and CDR2 (germline): MDHEN, SYDVKM. V was clipped by 8 bases and J by 7 bases; unmatched bases: 15. CDR3 length equals 15 residues. The assay was immunoSEQ multiplex PCR, and TCRdb's table has in-frame clones only and misses some. The sample records 43,000 or so clones, around 83% being singletons. A note on this clone: Its antigen remains unknown.

Sequenced here: peripheral blood, sampled after recovery from COVID-19. The chain is built from TRBV28 and TRBJ1-1, with 8 bases aligning to TRBD1. This TCR derives from a human donor who had recovered from COVID-19. CDR3 nucleotides: TGTGCCAGCCGTTACTTTGCGACAGGGGAGGGTGAAGCTTTCTTT. Protein product: CASRYFATGEGEAFF.